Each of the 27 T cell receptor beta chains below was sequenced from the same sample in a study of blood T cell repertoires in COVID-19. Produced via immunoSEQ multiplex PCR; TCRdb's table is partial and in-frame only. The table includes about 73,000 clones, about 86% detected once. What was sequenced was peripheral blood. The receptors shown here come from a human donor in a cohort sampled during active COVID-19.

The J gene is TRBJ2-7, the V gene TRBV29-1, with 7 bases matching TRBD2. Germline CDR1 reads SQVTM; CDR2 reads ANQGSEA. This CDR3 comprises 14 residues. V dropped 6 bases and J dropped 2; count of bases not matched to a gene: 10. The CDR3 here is CSVRLARPTYEQYF. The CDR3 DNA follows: TGCAGCGTAAGACTAGCTCGGCCAACCTACGAGCAGTACTTC.

DNA for the CDR3: TGCAGCGTTAAAGGGCCAACTATCTACGAGCAGTACTTC. Residues: CSVKGPTIYEQYF. The rearrangement uses TRBV29-1 and TRBJ2-7; D is undetermined. The V gene lost 5 bases and the J gene lost 3 bases, with 14 bases spanning the gap. This CDR3 is built from 13 residues. CDR1 and CDR2 (germline): SQVTM, ANQGSEA.

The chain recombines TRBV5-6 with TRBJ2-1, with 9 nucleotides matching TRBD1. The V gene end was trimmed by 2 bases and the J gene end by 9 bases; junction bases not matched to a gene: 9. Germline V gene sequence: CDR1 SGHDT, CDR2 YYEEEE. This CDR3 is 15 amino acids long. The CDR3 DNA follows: TGTGCCAGCAGCTTAGTTGGACAGGGGTCGAGTGAGCAGTTCTTC. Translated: CASSLVGQGSSEQFF.

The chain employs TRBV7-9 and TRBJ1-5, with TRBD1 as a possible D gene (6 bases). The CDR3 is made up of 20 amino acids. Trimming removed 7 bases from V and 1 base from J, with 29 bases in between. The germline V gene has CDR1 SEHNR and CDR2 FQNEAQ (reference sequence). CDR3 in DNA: TGTGCCAGCACCTCATTTAAACAGGGAAGAGGGGAGTCGAGCAATCAGCCCCAGCATTTT. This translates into CASTSFKQGRGESSNQPQHF.

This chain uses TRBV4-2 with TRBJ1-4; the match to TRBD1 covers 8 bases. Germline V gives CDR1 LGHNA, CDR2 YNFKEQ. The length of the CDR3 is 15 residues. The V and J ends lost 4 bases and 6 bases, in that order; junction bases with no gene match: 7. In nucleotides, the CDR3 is TGTGCCAGCAGCCTTCGGACAGGGAGAGATGAAAAACTGTTTTTT. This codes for CASSLRTGRDEKLFF.

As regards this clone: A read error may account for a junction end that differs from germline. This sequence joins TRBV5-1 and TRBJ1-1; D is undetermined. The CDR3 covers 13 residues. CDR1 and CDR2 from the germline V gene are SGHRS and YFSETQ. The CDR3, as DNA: TGCGCCAGCAGCTTCGGAGGGAACGCTGAAGCTTTCTTT. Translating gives CASSFGGNAEAFF.

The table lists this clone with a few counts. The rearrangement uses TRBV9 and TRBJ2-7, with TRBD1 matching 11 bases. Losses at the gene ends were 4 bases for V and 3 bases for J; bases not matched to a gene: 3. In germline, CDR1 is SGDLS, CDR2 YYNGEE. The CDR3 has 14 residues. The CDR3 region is CASSLGTGGYEQYF. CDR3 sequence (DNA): TGTGCCAGCAGCCTAGGGACAGGGGGCTACGAGCAGTACTTC.

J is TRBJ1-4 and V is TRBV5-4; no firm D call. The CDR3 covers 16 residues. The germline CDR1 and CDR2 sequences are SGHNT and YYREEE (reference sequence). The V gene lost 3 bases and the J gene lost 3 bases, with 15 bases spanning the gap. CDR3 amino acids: CASSYGRGPANEKLFF. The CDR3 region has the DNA TGTGCCAGCAGCTATGGTCGGGGTCCGGCTAATGAAAAACTGTTTTTT.

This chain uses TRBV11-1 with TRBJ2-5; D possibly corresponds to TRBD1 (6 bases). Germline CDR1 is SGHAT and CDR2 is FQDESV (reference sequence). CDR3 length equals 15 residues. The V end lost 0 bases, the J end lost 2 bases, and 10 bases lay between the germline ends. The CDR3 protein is CASSLARGPQETQYF. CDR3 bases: TGTGCCAGCAGCTTAGCCAGGGGACCTCAAGAGACCCAGTACTTC.

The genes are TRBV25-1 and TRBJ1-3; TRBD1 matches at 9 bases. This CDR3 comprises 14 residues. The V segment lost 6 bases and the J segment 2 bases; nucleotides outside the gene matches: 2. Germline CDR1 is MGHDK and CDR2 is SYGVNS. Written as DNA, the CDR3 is TGTGCCAGCAGCTGGACAGGGGCTGGAAACACCATATATTTT. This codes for CASSWTGAGNTIYF.

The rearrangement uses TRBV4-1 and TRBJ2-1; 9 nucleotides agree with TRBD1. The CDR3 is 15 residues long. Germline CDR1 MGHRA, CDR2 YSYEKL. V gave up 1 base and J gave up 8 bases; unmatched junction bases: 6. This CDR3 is CASSQVTGQGYEQFF. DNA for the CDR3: TGCGCCAGCAGCCAAGTTACGGGACAGGGTTATGAGCAGTTCTTC.

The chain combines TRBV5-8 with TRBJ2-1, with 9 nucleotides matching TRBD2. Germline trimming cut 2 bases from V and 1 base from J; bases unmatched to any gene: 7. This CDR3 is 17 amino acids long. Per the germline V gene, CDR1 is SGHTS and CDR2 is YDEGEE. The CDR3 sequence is CASSLSGGSFSYNEQFF. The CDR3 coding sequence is TGTGCCAGCAGCTTAAGCGGGGGGTCATTTTCCTACAATGAGCAGTTCTTC.

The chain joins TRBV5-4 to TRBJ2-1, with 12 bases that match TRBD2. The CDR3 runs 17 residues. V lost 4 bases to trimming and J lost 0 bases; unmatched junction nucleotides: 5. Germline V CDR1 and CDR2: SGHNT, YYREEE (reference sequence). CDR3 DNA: TGTGCCAGCAGCGTCGGACTAGCGGGGAGCTCCTACAATGAGCAGTTCTTC. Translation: CASSVGLAGSSYNEQFF.

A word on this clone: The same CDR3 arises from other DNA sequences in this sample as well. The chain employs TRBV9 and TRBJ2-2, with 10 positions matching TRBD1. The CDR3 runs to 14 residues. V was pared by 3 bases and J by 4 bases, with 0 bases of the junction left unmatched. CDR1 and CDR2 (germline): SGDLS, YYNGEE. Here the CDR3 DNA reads TGTGCCAGCAGCGGGACAGGGGGCACCGGGGAGCTGTTTTTT. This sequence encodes CASSGTGGTGELFF.

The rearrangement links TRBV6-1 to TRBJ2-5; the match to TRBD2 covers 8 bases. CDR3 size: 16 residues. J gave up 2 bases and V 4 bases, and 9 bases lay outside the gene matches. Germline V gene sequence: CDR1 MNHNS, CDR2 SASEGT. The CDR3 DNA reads TGTGCCAGCAGTGGTTCGGGCGGGGGGCTGCAAGAGACCCAGTACTTC. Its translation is CASSGSGGGLQETQYF.

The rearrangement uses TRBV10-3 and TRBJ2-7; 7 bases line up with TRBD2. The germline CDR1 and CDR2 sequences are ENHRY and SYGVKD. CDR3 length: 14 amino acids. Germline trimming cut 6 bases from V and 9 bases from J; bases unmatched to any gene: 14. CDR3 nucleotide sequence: TGTGCCATCAGCCCCGGGTCAGGACTAGATGGGCAGTACTTC. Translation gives CAISPGSGLDGQYF.

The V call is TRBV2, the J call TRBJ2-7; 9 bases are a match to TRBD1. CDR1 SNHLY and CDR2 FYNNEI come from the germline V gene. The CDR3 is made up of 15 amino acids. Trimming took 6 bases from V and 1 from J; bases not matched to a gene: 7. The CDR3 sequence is CASRPGQGGSYEQYF. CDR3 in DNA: TGTGCCAGCAGGCCGGGACAGGGAGGATCCTACGAGCAGTACTTC.

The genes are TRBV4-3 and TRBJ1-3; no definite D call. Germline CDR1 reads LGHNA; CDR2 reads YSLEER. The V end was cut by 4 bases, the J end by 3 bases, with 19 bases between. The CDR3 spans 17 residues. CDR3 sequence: CASSPSDTRKSGNTIYF. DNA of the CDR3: TGCGCCAGCAGCCCTTCTGACACGAGAAAGAGTGGAAACACCATATATTTT.

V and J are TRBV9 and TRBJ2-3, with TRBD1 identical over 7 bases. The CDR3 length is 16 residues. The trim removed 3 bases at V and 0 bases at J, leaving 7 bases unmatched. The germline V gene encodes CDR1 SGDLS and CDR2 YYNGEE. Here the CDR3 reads CASSGRQGSSTDTQYF. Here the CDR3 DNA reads TGTGCCAGCAGCGGCCGACAGGGATCAAGCACAGATACGCAGTATTTT.

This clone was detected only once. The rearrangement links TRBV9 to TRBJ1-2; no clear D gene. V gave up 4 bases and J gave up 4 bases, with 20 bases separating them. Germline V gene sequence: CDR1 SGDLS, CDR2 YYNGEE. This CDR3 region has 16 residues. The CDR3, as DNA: TGTGCCAGCAGCCTAGGACCGTATGCGGATGCCTATGGCTACACCTTC. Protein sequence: CASSLGPYADAYGYTF.

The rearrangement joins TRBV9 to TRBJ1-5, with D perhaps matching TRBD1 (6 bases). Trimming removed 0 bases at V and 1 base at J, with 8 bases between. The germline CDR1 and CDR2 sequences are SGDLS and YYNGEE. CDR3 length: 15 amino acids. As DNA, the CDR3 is TGTGCCAGCAGCGTAGAGGGGGTAAGCAATCAGCCCCAGCATTTT. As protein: CASSVEGVSNQPQHF.

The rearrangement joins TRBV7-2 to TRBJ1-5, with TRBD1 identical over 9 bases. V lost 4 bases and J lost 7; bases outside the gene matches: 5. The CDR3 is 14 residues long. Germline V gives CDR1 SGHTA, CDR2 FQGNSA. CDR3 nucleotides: TGTGCCAGCAGCTACGGGACAGGGAAACAGCCCCAGCATTTT. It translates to CASSYGTGKQPQHF.

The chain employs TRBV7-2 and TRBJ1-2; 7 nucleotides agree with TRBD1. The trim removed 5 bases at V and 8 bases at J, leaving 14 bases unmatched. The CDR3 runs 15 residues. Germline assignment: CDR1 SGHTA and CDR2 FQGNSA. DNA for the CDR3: TGTGCCAGCAGCAATCCAGAGGAGGGGGCGAAAGGCTACACCTTC. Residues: CASSNPEEGAKGYTF. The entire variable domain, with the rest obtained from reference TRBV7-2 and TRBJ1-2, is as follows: GAGVSQSPSNKVTEKGKDVELRCDPISGHTALYWYRQSLGQGLEFLIYFQGNSAPDKSGLPSDRFSAERTGGSVSTLTIQRTQQEDSAVYLCASSNPEEGAKGYTFGSGTRLTVV.

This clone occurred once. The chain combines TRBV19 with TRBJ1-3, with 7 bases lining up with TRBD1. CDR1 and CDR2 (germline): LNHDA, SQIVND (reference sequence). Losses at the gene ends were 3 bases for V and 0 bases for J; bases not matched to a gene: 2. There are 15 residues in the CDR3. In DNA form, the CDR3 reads TGTGCCAGTAGTATCGACAGGGTCTCTGGAAACACCATATATTTT. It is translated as CASSIDRVSGNTIYF.

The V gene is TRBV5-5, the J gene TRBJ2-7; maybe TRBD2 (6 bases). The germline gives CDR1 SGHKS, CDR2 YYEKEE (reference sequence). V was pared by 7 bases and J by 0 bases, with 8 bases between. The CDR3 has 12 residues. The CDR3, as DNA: TGTGCCAGCGGGCGGGGCTCCTACGAGCAGTACTTC. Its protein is CASGRGSYEQYF.

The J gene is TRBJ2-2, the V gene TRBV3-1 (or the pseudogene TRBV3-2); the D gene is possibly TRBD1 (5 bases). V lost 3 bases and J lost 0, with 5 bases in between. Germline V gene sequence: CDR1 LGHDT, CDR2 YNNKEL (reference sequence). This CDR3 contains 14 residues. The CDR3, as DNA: TGTGCCAGCAGCCACAGGGCGAACACCGGGGAGCTGTTTTTT. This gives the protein CASSHRANTGELFF.

The DNA of the CDR3 is TGTGCCAGCAGCTTAGCGGGGGACAGGGGGCCGTACGAGCAGTACTTC. Its protein product is CASSLAGDRGPYEQYF. This sequence joins TRBV7-6 and TRBJ2-7; 12 bases map to TRBD1. This CDR3 has 16 residues. V gave up 0 bases and J gave up 4 bases; unmatched junction bases: 4. CDR1 SGHVS and CDR2 FNYEAQ come from the germline V gene.